This T cell receptor (beta chain) was retrieved from a study of blood T cells in healthy people across ages. Deletions cut 2 bases from V and 4 bases from J, with 8 bases between. Germline V gives CDR1 LGHDT, CDR2 YNNKEL (reference sequence). This CDR3 contains 13 residues. With a J-beta primer mix and a sample-barcoded 5' primer, a second PCR ran roughly 7 to 11 cycles. TCRdb re-called the 5' RACE reads through MiXCR, storing one row per CDR3 protein. In the table there are under 2 million distinct CDR3 sequences, almost 35% of which are singletons. The specimen sequenced was blood. V gene TRBV3-1 combines with J gene TRBJ1-1; D not certain. The source of this sequence is a woman aged 30 to 39 in good health. The CDR3 region is CASSQFRSTEAFF. CDR3 bases: TGTGCCAGCAGCCAATTTAGGTCCACTGAAGCTTTCTTT.